The 20 T cell receptor beta chains presented below share a single source sample, sequenced in a study of Tregs in tolerant kidney transplant recipients. The nonmyeloablative bone marrow transplants came from related graft donors, with transient mixed chimerism. Produced via immunoSEQ multiplex PCR; TCRdb's table is partial and in-frame only. In total, the table holds about 6,300 clones. Sequencing used CD4+ T cells from blood (PBMCs), obtained 6 months after the transplant. All receptors derive from a human patient who received a combined kidney and bone marrow transplant. Part of the T cells may come from the graft donor.

In the case of this clone: Read data end 3 residues before the CDR3 end; the end is taken from the germline J gene. This chain joins TRBV18 and TRBJ1-5, with D maybe TRBD1 (6 bases). The length of the CDR3 is 18 residues. The germline V gene has CDR1 KGHSH and CDR2 LQKENI. Trimming pared 2 bases from V and 0 bases from J, leaving 17 bases between. CDR3 sequence reads: CASSPDTGQSLSNQPQHF. CDR3 DNA, as far as it was read: TGTGCCAGCTCACCAGACACTGGACAGTCCCTTAGCAATCAGCCC.

Remarks on this clone: The observed sequence ends 3 residues before the CDR3 terminus, with the missing tail filled in from the germline J gene. The chain carries TRBV7-3 and TRBJ2-2, with a tentative D call TRBD1 (6 bases). Trimming shortened V by 5 bases and J by 8 bases, and 18 bases separated the two germline ends. The CDR3 has 15 amino acids. Germline V lookup: CDR1 SGHTA, CDR2 FQGTGA. The sequenced part of the CDR3 DNA is TGTGCCAGCAGCCCATCGGTGGGGGCTACGGGGGAG. This codes for CASSPSVGATGE. The whole CDR3 is CASSPSVGATGELFF.

To note about this clone: The CDR3 end lies 3 residues beyond the end of the read and is filled in from the germline J gene. The rearrangement joins TRBV6-2 or TRBV6-3 to TRBJ1-6; TRBD1 aligns across 8 bases. Per germline, CDR1 MNHEY and CDR2 SVGEGT. The CDR3 loop spans 14 amino acids. Incomplete CDR3 DNA: TGTGCCAGCACCCGCGCACAGGGGGTCTTGGCC. It is translated as CASTRAQGVLA. The whole CDR3 sequence reads CASTRAQGVLALHF.

This clone is called medium-sized based on its frequency. The CDR3 goes on 3 residues after the read ends, and that part is filled in from the germline J gene. The chain couples TRBV20-1 to TRBJ2-3, with 7 bases lining up with TRBD2. Germline-derived CDR1 and CDR2 are DFQATT and SNEGSKA (reference sequence). The V segment lost 5 bases and the J segment 5 bases; nucleotides outside the gene matches: 13. The CDR3 has 15 amino acids. CDR3 bases read: TGCAGTGCTCAGCCTCCTAGCGGTAGGGGAGATACG. It encodes CSAQPPSGRGDT. The CDR3 as a whole reads CSAQPPSGRGDTQYF.

Regarding this clone: From the germline J gene comes the end of the CDR3, since the read stops 3 residues before it. The chain combines TRBV28 with TRBJ2-5; 9 positions agree with TRBD2. V trimming: 6 bases; J trimming: 5 bases; junction bases outside the gene matches: 4. Germline assignment: CDR1 MDHEN and CDR2 SYDVKM. This CDR3 has 13 amino acids. The CDR3 here is CASSPAGGETQYF. CDR3 bases read: TGTGCCAGCAGCCCCGCGGGAGGGGAGACC.

This clone is identified as medium-sized (0.01 to 0.1%) from frequency. The read ends 3 residues before the CDR3 terminus; that terminus is restored from the germline J gene. The J gene is TRBJ2-3, the V gene TRBV10-3; TRBD2 matches 10 bases. The ends lost 8 bases at V and 6 bases at J; junction bases unmatched: 14. This CDR3 has 16 amino acids. Germline CDR1 reads ENHRY; CDR2 reads SYGVKD. CDR3 bases read: TGTGCCATCGCGTCCTCGAGCGGGAGGGCCCGGGATACG. Translation: CAIASSSGRARDT. The whole CDR3 sequence reads CAIASSSGRARDTQYF.

The part of the CDR3 DNA that was read is TGTGCCAGCAGTACGACTTACCCTCCTGAA. Encoded protein: CASSTTYPPE. The whole CDR3 region reads CASSTTYPPEAFF. This rearrangement joins TRBV11-2 to TRBJ1-1, with D uncertain. From the germline J gene comes the end of the CDR3, since the read stops 3 residues before it. Germline-derived CDR1 and CDR2 are SGHAT and FQNNGV. The CDR3 has 13 residues. Trimming pared 6 bases from V and 6 bases from J, leaving 14 bases between.

Frequency places this clone as medium-sized. With the read ending 3 residues before the CDR3 end, the germline J gene is used to fill in that end. V and J are TRBV20-1 and TRBJ2-3, with 12 nucleotides matching TRBD2. This CDR3 is built from 14 residues. Germline CDR1 reads DFQATT; CDR2 reads SNEGSKA (reference sequence). The trim removed 5 bases at V and 1 base at J, leaving 1 base unmatched. The CDR3 reads CSAGLAGRTDTQYF. The sequenced CDR3 bases are TGCAGTGCTGGACTAGCGGGACGCACAGATACG.

According to its frequency, this clone is medium-sized (0.01 to 0.1%). Read coverage stops 3 residues before the CDR3 terminus; the germline J gene supplies the remainder. The genes are TRBV12-3 or TRBV12-4 and TRBJ2-3, with D tentatively TRBD2 (6 bases). The CDR3 is 15 amino acids. The CDR3 spells CASNGDSTGEGTQYF. The covered CDR3 bases are TGTGCCAGCAACGGGGATTCAACGGGAGAAGGCACG.

A remark on this clone: The DNA ends 3 residues before the CDR3 does, and the rest of the CDR3 is filled in from the germline J gene. V is TRBV19 and J is TRBJ2-1; 10 nucleotides match TRBD2. With V trimmed by 8 bases and J by 6 bases, 19 bases remained unmatched. The CDR3 has 18 residues. CDR1 is LNHDA, CDR2 SQIVND, per germline (reference sequence). CDR3 bases read: TGTGCCAGTCGTAGGGCAGGGGGCAGGACTAGCGGCTTCAATGAG. Its protein product is CASRRAGGRTSGFNE. The whole CDR3 sequence reads CASRRAGGRTSGFNEQFF.

A note on this clone: The CDR3 end is not reached by the read, which stops 3 residues before it; the germline J gene fills it in. The V gene is TRBV7-3, the J gene TRBJ2-7; tentatively, D is TRBD1 (5 bases). V lost 2 bases to trimming and J lost 2 bases, with 10 bases between them. The CDR3 contains 14 residues. CDR1 is SGHTA, CDR2 FQGTGA, per germline. CDR3 DNA (partial): TGTGCCAGCAGCTTAGCAGGGCTGACCTACGAG. The encoded protein is CASSLAGLTYE. The CDR3 in its entirety is CASSLAGLTYEQYF.

This clone is classed as medium-sized (0.01 to 0.1%) by frequency. The read stops 3 residues short of the end of the CDR3; the missing end is completed from the germline J gene. The rearrangement links TRBV30 to TRBJ2-7, with 7 bases identical to TRBD2. After removal of 0 bases from V and 0 bases from J, the junction contained 11 bases not matched to a gene. This CDR3 region has 17 residues. CDR1 GTSNPN and CDR2 SVGIG come from the germline V gene (reference sequence). The covered CDR3 bases are TGTGCCTGGAGTGTACCGACTAGCAGACGGTTCTCCTACGAG. Its translation is CAWSVPTSRRFSYE. The CDR3 in its entirety is CAWSVPTSRRFSYEQYF.

Of note for this clone: Read coverage stops 3 residues before the CDR3 terminus; the germline J gene supplies the remainder. The chain employs TRBV28 and TRBJ2-6; D unclear. The CDR3 consists of 15 residues. Germline CDR1 is MDHEN and CDR2 is SYDVKM. The V end was cut by 4 bases, the J end by 0 bases, with 7 bases between. The sequenced part of the CDR3 DNA is TGTGCCAGCAGTTCACACAGCTCTGGGGCCAACGTC. Protein: CASSSHSSGANV. The entire CDR3 sequence reads CASSSHSSGANVLTF. Looking up the rest from reference TRBV28 and TRBJ2-6 gives the full variable domain: DVKVTQSSRYLVKRTGEKVFLECVQDMDHENMFWYRQDPGLGLRLIYFSYDVKMKEKGDIPEGYSVSREKKERFSLILESASTNQTSMYLCASSSHSSGANVLTFGAGSRLTVL.

About this clone itself: The CDR3 end lies 3 residues beyond the end of the read and is filled in from the germline J gene. The chain carries TRBV10-3 and TRBJ1-1; 7 bases fit TRBD1. The CDR3 has 13 residues. Losses at the gene ends were 4 bases for V and 5 bases for J; bases not matched to a gene: 4. Germline loops: CDR1 ENHRY, CDR2 SYGVKD. The covered CDR3 bases are TGTGCCATCAGTGTGACAGGGAGGACTGAA. Its protein is CAISVTGRTE. The full CDR3 is CAISVTGRTEAFF.

Regarding this clone: The read gets to within 3 residues of the CDR3 end, and the germline J gene fills in the rest. V is TRBV5-6 and J is TRBJ1-6, with D possibly TRBD1 on 6 matching bases. This CDR3 comprises 15 residues. Trimming removed 0 bases from V and 5 bases from J, with 9 bases in between. Per germline, CDR1 SGHDT and CDR2 YYEEEE. The CDR3 DNA, read in part, is TGTGCCAGCAGCTTGGGGACAGTCGATAATTCACCC. This encodes CASSLGTVDNSP. The whole CDR3 reads CASSLGTVDNSPLHF.

CDR3 loop: CSARGSLRDEQYF. Incomplete CDR3 DNA: TGCAGTGCTAGAGGATCTCTTAGGGACGAG. This chain connects TRBV20-1 to TRBJ2-7; no clear D gene. The read terminates 3 residues before the CDR3 end, so the remaining end is supplied by the germline J gene. Germline V gene sequence: CDR1 DFQATT, CDR2 SNEGSKA (reference sequence). The CDR3 has 13 residues. V lost 1 base and J lost 5, with 12 bases in between.

To note about this clone: The sequenced fragment ends 3 residues before the CDR3 boundary, so the rest is inferred from the germline J gene. The chain uses TRBV25-1 and TRBJ1-2; weak D call: TRBD1 (5 bases). CDR1 MGHDK and CDR2 SYGVNS come from the germline V gene. The ends were cut back, 3 bases at V and 5 bases at J, with 10 bases in the middle. This CDR3 is built from 13 residues. The CDR3 here is CASSEGQGYGYTF. CDR3 DNA (partial): TGTGCCAGCAGTGAGGGGCAGGGTTATGGC.

As regards this clone: The DNA ends 3 residues before the CDR3 does, and the rest of the CDR3 is filled in from the germline J gene. The chain carries TRBV6-2 or TRBV6-3 and TRBJ1-5; unclear D gene. The CDR3 is 14 amino acids. Trimming took off 8 bases at V and 2 bases at J, with 13 bases between the two ends. Germline CDR1 and CDR2: MNHEY and SVGEGT. CDR3 loop: CASGLLTGNQPQHF. The sequenced CDR3 bases are TGTGCCAGCGGGCTCCTTACGGGCAATCAGCCC.

This clone registers large by frequency. Sequencing ends 3 residues short of the CDR3 end; the germline J gene provides the rest. The gene calls are TRBV5-1 and TRBJ1-1; tentatively, D is TRBD1 (6 bases). Trimming shortened V by 0 bases and J by 1 base, and 7 bases separated the two germline ends. CDR3 length: 14 amino acids. Per germline, CDR1 SGHRS and CDR2 YFSETQ. CDR3 residues: CASSLVGGNTEAFF. CDR3 DNA (partial): TGCGCCAGCAGCTTGGTAGGGGGGAACACTGAA.

This clone shows up as medium-sized by frequency. Sequencing ends 3 residues short of the CDR3 end; the germline J gene provides the rest. This rearrangement joins TRBV19 to TRBJ1-5; D is ambiguous. The V gene lost 6 bases and the J gene lost 4 bases, with 10 bases spanning the gap. CDR3 length equals 13 residues. CDR1 LNHDA and CDR2 SQIVND come from the germline V gene (reference sequence). The CDR3 bases that were read are TGTGCCAGTAGGCAAGGTCTTAATCAGCCC. Its protein is CASRQGLNQP. In full, the CDR3 is CASRQGLNQPQHF.